This T cell receptor (beta chain) was observed in a study of chemoradiotherapy in HPV16-positive cancers. Points from the study as a whole: Candidate HPV-specific clones and E7-related TCR motifs grew in tumor during treatment.

As regards this clone: The antigen is not known.

Samples were taken several times over chemoradiotherapy. Clones were read by immunoSEQ multiplex PCR, and TCRdb kept only the in-frame ones, dropping some. The data show 10,000 to 15,000 clones, roughly 81% seen once. Germline V gene lookup returns CDR1 SEHNR and CDR2 FQNEAQ (reference sequence). The length of the CDR3 is 15 residues. V shed 3 bases, J shed 4 bases, and the junction held 7 bases outside the gene matches. The chain links TRBV7-9 to TRBJ2-3; 7 nucleotides agree with TRBD2. The biological material was taken from a patient who underwent chemoradiotherapy. This sequence was found in a human donor with HPV-associated anogenital cancer. CDR3 DNA sequence: TGTGCCAGCAGCTTTATTGGCGGGGGAGCAGATACGCAGTATTTT. It yields the protein CASSFIGGGADTQYF.